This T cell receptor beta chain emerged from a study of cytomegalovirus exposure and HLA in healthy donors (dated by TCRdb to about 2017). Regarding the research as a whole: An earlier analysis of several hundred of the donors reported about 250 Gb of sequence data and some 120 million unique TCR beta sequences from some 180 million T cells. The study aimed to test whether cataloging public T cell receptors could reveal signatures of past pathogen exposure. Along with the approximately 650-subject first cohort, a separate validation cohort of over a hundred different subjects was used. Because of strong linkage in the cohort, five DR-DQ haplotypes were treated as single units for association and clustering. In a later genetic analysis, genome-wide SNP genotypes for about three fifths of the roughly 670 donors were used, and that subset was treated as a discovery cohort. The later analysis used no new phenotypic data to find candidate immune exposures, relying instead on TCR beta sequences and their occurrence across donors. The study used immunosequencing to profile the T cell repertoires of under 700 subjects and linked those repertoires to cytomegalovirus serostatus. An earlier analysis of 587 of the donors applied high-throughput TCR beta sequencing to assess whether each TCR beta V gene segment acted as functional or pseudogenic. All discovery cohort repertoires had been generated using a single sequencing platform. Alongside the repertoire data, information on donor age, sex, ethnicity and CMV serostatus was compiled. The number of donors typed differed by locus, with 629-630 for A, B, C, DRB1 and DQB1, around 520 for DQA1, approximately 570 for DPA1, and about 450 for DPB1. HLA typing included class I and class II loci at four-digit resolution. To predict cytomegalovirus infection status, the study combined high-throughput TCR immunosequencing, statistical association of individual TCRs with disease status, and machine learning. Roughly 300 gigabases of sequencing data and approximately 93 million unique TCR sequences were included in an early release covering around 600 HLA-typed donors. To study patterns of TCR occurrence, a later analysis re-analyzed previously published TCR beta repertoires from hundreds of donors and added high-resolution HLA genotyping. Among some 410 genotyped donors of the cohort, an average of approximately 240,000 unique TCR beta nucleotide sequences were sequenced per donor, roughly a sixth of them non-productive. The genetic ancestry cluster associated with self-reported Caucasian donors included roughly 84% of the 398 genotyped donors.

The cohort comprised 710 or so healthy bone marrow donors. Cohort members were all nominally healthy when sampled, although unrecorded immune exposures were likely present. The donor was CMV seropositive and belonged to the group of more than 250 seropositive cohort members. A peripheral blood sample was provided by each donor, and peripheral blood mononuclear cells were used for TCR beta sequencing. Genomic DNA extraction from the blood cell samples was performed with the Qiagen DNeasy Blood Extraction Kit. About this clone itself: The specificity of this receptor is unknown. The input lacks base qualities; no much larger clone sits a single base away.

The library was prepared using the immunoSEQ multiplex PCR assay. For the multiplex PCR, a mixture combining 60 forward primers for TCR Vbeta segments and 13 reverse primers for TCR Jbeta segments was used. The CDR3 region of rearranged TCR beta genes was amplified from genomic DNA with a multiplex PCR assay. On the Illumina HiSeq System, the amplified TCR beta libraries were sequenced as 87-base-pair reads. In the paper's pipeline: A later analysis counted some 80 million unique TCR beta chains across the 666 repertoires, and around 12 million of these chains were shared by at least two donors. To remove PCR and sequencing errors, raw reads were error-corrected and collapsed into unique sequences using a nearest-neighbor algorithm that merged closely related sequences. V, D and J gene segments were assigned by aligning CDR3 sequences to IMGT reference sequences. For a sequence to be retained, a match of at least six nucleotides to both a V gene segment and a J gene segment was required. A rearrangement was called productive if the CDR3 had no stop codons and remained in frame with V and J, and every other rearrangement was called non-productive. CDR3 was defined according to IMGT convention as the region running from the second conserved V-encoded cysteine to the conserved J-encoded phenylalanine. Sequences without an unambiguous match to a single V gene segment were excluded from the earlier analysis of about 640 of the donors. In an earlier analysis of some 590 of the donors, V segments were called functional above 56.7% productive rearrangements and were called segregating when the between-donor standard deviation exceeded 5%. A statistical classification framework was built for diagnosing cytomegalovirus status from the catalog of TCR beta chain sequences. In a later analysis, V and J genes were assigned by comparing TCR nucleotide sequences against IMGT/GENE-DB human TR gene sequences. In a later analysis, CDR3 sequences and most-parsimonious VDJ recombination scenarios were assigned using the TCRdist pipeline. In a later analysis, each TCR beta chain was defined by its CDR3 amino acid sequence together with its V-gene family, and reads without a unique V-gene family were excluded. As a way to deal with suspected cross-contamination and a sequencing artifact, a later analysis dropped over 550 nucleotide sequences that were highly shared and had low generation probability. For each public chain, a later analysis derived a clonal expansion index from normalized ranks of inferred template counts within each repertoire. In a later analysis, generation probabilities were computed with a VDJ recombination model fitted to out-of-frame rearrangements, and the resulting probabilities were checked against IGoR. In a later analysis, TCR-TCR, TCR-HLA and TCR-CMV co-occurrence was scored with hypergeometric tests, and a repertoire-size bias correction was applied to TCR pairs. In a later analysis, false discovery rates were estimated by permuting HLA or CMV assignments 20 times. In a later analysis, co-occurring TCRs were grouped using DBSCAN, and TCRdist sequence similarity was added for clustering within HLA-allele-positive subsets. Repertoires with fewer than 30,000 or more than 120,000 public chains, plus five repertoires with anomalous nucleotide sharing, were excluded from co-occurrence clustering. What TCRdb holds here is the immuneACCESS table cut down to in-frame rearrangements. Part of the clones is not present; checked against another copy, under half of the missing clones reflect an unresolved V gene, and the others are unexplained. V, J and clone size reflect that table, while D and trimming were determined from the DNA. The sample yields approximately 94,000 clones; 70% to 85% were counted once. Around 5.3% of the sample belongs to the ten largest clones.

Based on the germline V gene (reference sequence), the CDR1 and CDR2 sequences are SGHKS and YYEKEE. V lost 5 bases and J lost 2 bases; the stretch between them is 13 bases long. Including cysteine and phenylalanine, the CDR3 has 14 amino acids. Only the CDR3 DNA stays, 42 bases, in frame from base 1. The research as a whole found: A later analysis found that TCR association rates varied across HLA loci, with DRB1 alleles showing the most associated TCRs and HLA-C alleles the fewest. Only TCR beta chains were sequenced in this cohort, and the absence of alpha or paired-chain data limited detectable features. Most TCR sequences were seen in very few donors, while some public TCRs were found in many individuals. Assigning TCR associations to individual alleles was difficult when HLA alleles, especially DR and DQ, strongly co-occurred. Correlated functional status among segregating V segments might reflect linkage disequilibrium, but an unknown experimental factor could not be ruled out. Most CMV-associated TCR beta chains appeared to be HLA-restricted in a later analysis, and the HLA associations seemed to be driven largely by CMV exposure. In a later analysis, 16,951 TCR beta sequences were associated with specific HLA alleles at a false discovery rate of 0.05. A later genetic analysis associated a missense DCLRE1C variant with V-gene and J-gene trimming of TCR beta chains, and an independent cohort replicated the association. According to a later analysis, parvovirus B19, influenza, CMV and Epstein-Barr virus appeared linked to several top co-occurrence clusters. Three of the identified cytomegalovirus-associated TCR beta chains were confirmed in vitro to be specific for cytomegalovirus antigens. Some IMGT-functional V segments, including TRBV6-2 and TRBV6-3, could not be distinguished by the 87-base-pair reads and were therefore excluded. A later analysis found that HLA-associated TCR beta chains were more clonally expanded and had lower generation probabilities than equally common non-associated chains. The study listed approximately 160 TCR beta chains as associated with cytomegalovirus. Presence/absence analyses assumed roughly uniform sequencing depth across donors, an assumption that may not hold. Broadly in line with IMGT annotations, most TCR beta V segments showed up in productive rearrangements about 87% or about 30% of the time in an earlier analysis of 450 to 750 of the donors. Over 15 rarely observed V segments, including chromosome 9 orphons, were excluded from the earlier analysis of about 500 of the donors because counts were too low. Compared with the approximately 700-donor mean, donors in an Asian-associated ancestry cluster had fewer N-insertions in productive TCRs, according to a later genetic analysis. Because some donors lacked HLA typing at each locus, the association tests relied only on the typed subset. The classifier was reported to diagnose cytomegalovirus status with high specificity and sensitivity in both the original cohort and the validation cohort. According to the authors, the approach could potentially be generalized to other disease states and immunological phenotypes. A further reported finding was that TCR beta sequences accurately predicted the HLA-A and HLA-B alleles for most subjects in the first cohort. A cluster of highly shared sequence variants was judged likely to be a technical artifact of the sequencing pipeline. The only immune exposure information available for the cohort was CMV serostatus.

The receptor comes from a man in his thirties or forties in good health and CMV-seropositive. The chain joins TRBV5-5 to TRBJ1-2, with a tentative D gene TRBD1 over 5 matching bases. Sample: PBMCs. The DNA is TGTGCCAGCAGATACCGAGACAGCAACTATGGCTACACCTTC. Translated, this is CASRYRDSNYGYTF.